Listed below are T cell receptor beta chains from one sample, sequenced in a study of T cell responses to AZD1222 COVID-19 vaccine. Using immunoSEQ multiplex PCR, the repertoire was profiled, and TCRdb retains in-frame clones only, with some absent. The table lists around 130,000 clones, 88% of them singletons. Source: peripheral blood, taken 28 days after the second AZD1222 dose. The receptors shown here come from an adult who received the AZD1222 COVID-19 vaccine. The CDR3 runs from the conserved cysteine through the conserved F or W. Fields, in order: D gene, V gene, clone size, J gene, CDR3 DNA, CDR3 protein. D genes are given only for firm matches. Clone size appears in some rows only: once, few, many, or a class for an expanded clone.

D: TRBD1
V: TRBV7-9
size: .
J: TRBJ1-4
DNA: TGTGCCAGCAGCCGGGACAGGGGGTCAACTAATGAAAAACTGTTTTTT
CDR3: CASSRDRGSTNEKLFF

D: .
V: TRBV9
size: .
J: TRBJ2-7
DNA: TGTGCCAGCAGCGTAGGGCAGGGATTGTCCTACGAGCAGTACTTC
CDR3: CASSVGQGLSYEQYF

D: TRBD2
V: TRBV7-9
size: .
J: TRBJ2-1
DNA: TGTGCCAGCAGCTTCGGACTAGCGGGAGGGCCCTCAGGGAATGAGCAGTTCTTC
CDR3: CASSFGLAGGPSGNEQFF

D: .
V: TRBV7-9
size: .
J: TRBJ1-2
DNA: TGTGCCAGCAGCTTAGAGCGGACAGCTAACTATGGCTACACCTTC
CDR3: CASSLERTANYGYTF

D: .
V: TRBV12-5
size: .
J: TRBJ1-5
DNA: TGTGCTAGTGGTTCGGCCGGACCACCAGGTTTCAATCAGCCCCAGCATTTT
CDR3: CASGSAGPPGFNQPQHF

D: .
V: TRBV6-5
size: .
J: TRBJ1-1
DNA: TGTGCCAGCACCATCGAGGGAGGCACTGAAGCTTTCTTT
CDR3: CASTIEGGTEAFF

D: .
V: TRBV5-1
size: .
J: TRBJ2-1
DNA: TGCGCCAGCAGCTTCGCAGGGGGGTCCTACAATGAGCAGTTCTTC
CDR3: CASSFAGGSYNEQFF

D: TRBD1
V: TRBV5-6
size: once
J: TRBJ1-3
DNA: TGTGCCAGCAGCTGGGGACAGGGGTCAGCTGGAAACACCATATATTTT
CDR3: CASSWGQGSAGNTIYF

D: .
V: TRBV5-8
size: .
J: TRBJ2-2
DNA: TGTGCCAGCAGCTTGCTTCTTGCCGGGGCCGACACCGGGGAGCTGTTTTTT
CDR3: CASSLLLAGADTGELFF

D: .
V: TRBV11-1
size: .
J: TRBJ2-1
DNA: TGTGCCAGCAGCTTAGAAGTTAGCTCCTACAATGAGCAGTTCTTC
CDR3: CASSLEVSSYNEQFF

D: TRBD2
V: TRBV7-8
size: few
J: TRBJ2-1
DNA: TGTGCCAGCAGCACACTGGGCGGGAGGGCCAGGGAGGACAATGAGCAGTTCTTC
CDR3: CASSTLGGRAREDNEQFF

D: .
V: TRBV28
size: .
J: TRBJ1-1
DNA: TGTGCCAGCAGTTCCATGGGAACAAGGACAGCCGAAGCTTTCTTT
CDR3: CASSSMGTRTAEAFF

D: .
V: TRBV5-6
size: .
J: TRBJ1-1
DNA: TGTGCCAGCAGCCCACCGACAGTGAACACTGAAGCTTTCTTT
CDR3: CASSPPTVNTEAFF

D: .
V: TRBV6-2/TRBV6-3
size: .
J: TRBJ2-6
DNA: TGTGCCAGCAGTTACCCAGGGTACTCTGGGGCCAACGTCCTGACTTTC
CDR3: CASSYPGYSGANVLTF

D: .
V: TRBV2
size: .
J: TRBJ2-1
DNA: TGTGCCAGCAGTGAATTGGTGGGATACAATGAGCAGTTCTTC
CDR3: CASSELVGYNEQFF

D: TRBD1
V: TRBV5-5
size: .
J: TRBJ2-5
DNA: TGTGCCAGCAGCTTGGAATGGACAGGGGGCATAGGACAAGAGACCCAGTACTTC
CDR3: CASSLEWTGGIGQETQYF

D: TRBD1
V: TRBV29-1
size: .
J: TRBJ2-2
DNA: TGCAGCGCGGACAGGGGGGCCAACACCGGGGAGCTGTTTTTT
CDR3: CSADRGANTGELFF

D: .
V: TRBV2
size: .
J: TRBJ1-5
DNA: TGTGCCAGCAGTGAGCGAGCTAGCAATCAGCCCCAGCATTTT
CDR3: CASSERASNQPQHF

D: TRBD2
V: TRBV6-5
size: .
J: TRBJ2-1
DNA: TGTGCCAGCAGTTACTCCGGACTAGCGGGAATCAATGAGCAGTTCTTC
CDR3: CASSYSGLAGINEQFF

D: TRBD1
V: TRBV2
size: few
J: TRBJ1-2
DNA: TGTGCCAGCAGGAGGGACAGGGATGATGGCTACACCTTC
CDR3: CASRRDRDDGYTF

D: .
V: TRBV7-9
size: .
J: TRBJ2-3
DNA: TGTGCCAGCAGCTTAGAACCCCCAAAGGTGCATACGCAGTATTTT
CDR3: CASSLEPPKVHTQYF